This T cell receptor (beta chain) is drawn from a study of human versus mouse CDR3 diversity and MHC coevolution. Study results and caveats: Human T cells were selected on more than five MHC II alleles. Among all groups, most of the three human donors showed least clonal inequality. By iCHAO1, human TCR beta clonotypes numbered 1.5 million to 2 million, the most.

This table comes from immunoSEQ multiplex PCR, and its TCRdb copy is limited to in-frame clones, with some not included. The table records about 60,000 clones, 94% of them present only once. This CDR3 spans 13 amino acids. The V end was cut by 8 bases, the J end by 3 bases, with 11 bases between. CDR1 and CDR2 (germline): MNHEY, SVGAGI. Turning to this clone: The antigen is not known.

Naive CD4 T cells were sorted as CD45RO-negative, CD62L-positive. The receptor was derived from a person in their sixties or seventies in good health. The chain recombines TRBV6-5 with TRBJ1-5; TRBD1 might be the D (5 bases). Sequences were obtained from naive CD4+ T cells from blood. The subset denotes: CD45RO-negative CD62L-positive naive CD4 T cells. CDR3 loop: CASGRGYNQPQHF. The CDR3 DNA sequence: TGTGCCAGCGGGCGGGGGTACAATCAGCCCCAGCATTTT.